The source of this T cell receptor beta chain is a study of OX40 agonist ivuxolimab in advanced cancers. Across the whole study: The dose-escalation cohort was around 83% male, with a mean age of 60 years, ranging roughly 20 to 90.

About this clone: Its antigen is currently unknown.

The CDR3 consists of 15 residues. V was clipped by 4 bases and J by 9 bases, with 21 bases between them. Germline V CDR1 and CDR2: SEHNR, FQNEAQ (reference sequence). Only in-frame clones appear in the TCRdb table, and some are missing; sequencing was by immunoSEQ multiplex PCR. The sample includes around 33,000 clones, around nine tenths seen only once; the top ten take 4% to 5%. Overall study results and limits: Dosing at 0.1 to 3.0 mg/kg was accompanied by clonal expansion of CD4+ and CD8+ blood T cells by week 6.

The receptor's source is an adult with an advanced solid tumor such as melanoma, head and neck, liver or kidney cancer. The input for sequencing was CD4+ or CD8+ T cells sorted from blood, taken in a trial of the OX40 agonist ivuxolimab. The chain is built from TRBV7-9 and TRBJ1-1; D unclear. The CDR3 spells CASSSGGENQKKAFF. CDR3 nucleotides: TGTGCCAGCAGCTCCGGCGGGGAGAATCAAAAGAAAGCTTTCTTT.